One and the same sample provided the 20 T cell receptor beta chains below, sequenced in a study of Tregs in tolerant kidney transplant recipients. The nonmyeloablative bone marrow transplants came from related graft donors, with transient mixed chimerism. TCRdb keeps only in-frame clones here, not all; method: immunoSEQ multiplex PCR. Its table lists around 10,000 clones. Material: CD8+ T cells from blood (PBMCs), obtained 24 months after the transplant. Receptor source: a human patient who received a combined kidney and bone marrow transplant. A share of the T cells may be of graft donor origin.

Concerning this clone itself: At one of its ends the junction is not consistent with the germline gene, which may arise from a read error. This chain's CDR3 is CASSPRAASSYNEQFF. The covered CDR3 bases are TGCGCCAGCAGCCCCAGAGCGGCGAGCTCCTACAATGAG. J is TRBJ2-1 and V is TRBV4-2, with TRBD2 as a possible D gene (5 bases). The read ends 3 residues shy of where the CDR3 ends; the end is completed using the germline J gene. The CDR3 totals 16 residues. The V gene's germline CDR1 is LGHNA and CDR2 YNFKEQ.

Notes on this clone: The CDR3 end is not reached by the read, which stops 3 residues before it; the germline J gene fills it in. J is TRBJ1-1 and V is TRBV7-9, with 8 bases identical to TRBD1. The CDR3 sequence is 13 residues long. Germline lookup yields CDR1 SEHNR and CDR2 FQNEAQ (reference sequence). Trimming cost V 9 bases and J 6 bases; bases outside gene matches: 9. The CDR3 bases that were read are TGTGCCAGTGAAGACAGGGGCTTCGCTGAA. Translation: CASEDRGFAE. The entire CDR3 reads CASEDRGFAEAFF.

Turning to this clone: The junction differs from germline at one of its ends, possibly a read error. The CDR3 goes on 3 residues after the read ends, and that part is filled in from the germline J gene. This chain uses TRBV4-2 with TRBJ2-1, with TRBD2 matching over 7 bases. The CDR3 sequence is 13 residues long. Germline V gives CDR1 LGHNA, CDR2 YNFKEQ. The part of the CDR3 DNA that was read is TGCGCCAGCAGCCAATTCGCGGGAGCTGAG. It yields the protein CASSQFAGAE. The whole CDR3 region reads CASSQFAGAEQFF.

In the case of this clone: Read sequence stops 3 residues before the CDR3 end, and the germline J gene provides the missing end. The same CDR3 also results from other DNA sequences found in this sample. The chain combines TRBV4-1 with TRBJ1-3; D is ambiguous. The CDR3 runs 15 residues. Germline CDR1 MGHRA, CDR2 YSYEKL. V shed 0 bases and J shed 4 bases, with 10 bases lying between them. Here the CDR3 reads CASSQEKGAGNTIYF. Partial CDR3 DNA: TGCGCCAGCAGCCAAGAGAAAGGAGCGGGAAACACC.

Turning to this clone: The CDR3 is cut off 3 residues early in the read; its end comes from the germline J gene. The chain is built from TRBV19 and TRBJ2-1; TRBD2 agrees at 13 bases. The germline V gene encodes CDR1 LNHDA and CDR2 SQIVND (reference sequence). V gave up 3 bases and J gave up 9 bases; unmatched junction bases: 11. The CDR3 consists of 17 residues. The covered CDR3 bases are TGTGCCAGTAGTATTCCTCGGGGACTAGCGGGAAAGGGTGAG. Its protein is CASSIPRGLAGKGE. The full CDR3 reads CASSIPRGLAGKGEQFF.

Comment on this clone: The missing CDR3 end, 3 residues past where the read stops, is filled in from the germline J gene. The chain couples TRBV7-9 to TRBJ2-7; tentative D call: TRBD1 (5 bases). V was cut by 7 bases and J by 4 bases, with 11 bases left in between. This CDR3 has 12 amino acids. Germline-derived CDR1 and CDR2 are SEHNR and FQNEAQ (reference sequence). CDR3 DNA, as far as it was read: TGTGCCAGCACCGATAGGGGTTACGAG. Translating it yields CASTDRGYE. In full, the CDR3 reads CASTDRGYEQYF.

About this clone itself: The read halts 3 residues ahead of the CDR3 end, with the missing end drawn from the germline J gene. The rearrangement links TRBV20-1 to TRBJ2-1; 7 bases agree with TRBD1. V shed 3 bases, J shed 8 bases, and the junction held 10 bases outside the gene matches. CDR3 length: 14 amino acids. Germline V gives CDR1 DFQATT, CDR2 SNEGSKA (reference sequence). The CDR3 reads CSARDRDRKYEQFF. CDR3 DNA (partial): TGCAGTGCTAGGGACCGGGACAGAAAATATGAG.

A note on this clone: From the germline J gene comes the end of the CDR3, since the read stops 3 residues before it. The chain couples TRBV14 to TRBJ2-1, with D unresolved. Germline lookup yields CDR1 SGHDN and CDR2 FVKESK. V was clipped by 1 base and J by 6 bases, with 19 bases between them. The CDR3 runs to 17 residues. The CDR3 reads CASSQGVKPGPGNEQFF. The sequenced CDR3 bases are TGTGCCAGCAGCCAAGGGGTAAAGCCTGGGCCTGGCAATGAG.

For this clone: The read falls 3 residues short of the CDR3 end, and the missing part is taken from the germline J gene. V is TRBV7-8 and J is TRBJ2-1, with D unresolved. This CDR3 is 16 amino acids long. V gave up 1 base and J gave up 6 bases, with 16 bases separating them. CDR1 and CDR2 from the germline V gene are SGHVS and FQNEAQ. The chain's CDR3 is CASSLGVNSIFNEQFF. The sequenced CDR3 bases are TGTGCCAGCAGCTTAGGAGTTAATAGCATCTTCAATGAG.

Note on this clone: The read terminates 3 residues before the CDR3 end, so the remaining end is supplied by the germline J gene. J is TRBJ2-4 and V is TRBV2; D may be TRBD2 (5 bases). The CDR3 is made up of 13 amino acids. V was pared by 3 bases and J by 6 bases, with 9 bases between. Per germline, CDR1 SNHLY and CDR2 FYNNEI. The CDR3 sequence is CASSDSAANIQYF. The sequenced part of the CDR3 DNA is TGTGCCAGCAGTGATAGCGCGGCAAACATT.

In the case of this clone: Read sequence stops 3 residues before the CDR3 end, and the germline J gene provides the missing end. This chain joins TRBV20-1 and TRBJ2-1; tentative D call: TRBD2 (5 bases). Per the germline V gene, CDR1 is DFQATT and CDR2 is SNEGSKA (reference sequence). The CDR3 is made up of 17 amino acids. The V end was cut by 1 base, the J end by 5 bases, with 21 bases between. CDR3 DNA, as far as it was read: TGCAGTGCTAGAGTCGTGAGGGCCTCAAGTAGGCACAATGAG. Translating it yields CSARVVRASSRHNE. The entire CDR3 protein reads CSARVVRASSRHNEQFF.

About this clone itself: The CDR3 goes on 3 residues after the read ends, and that part is filled in from the germline J gene. This chain uses TRBV19 with TRBJ1-5, with D uncertain. The V end lost 5 bases, the J end lost 6 bases, and 8 bases lay between the germline ends. The germline V gene has CDR1 LNHDA and CDR2 SQIVND (reference sequence). The length of the CDR3 is 12 residues. CDR3 DNA, as far as it was read: TGTGCCAGTAGTCAGGAATCTCAGCCC. This gives the protein CASSQESQP. The full-length CDR3 reads as CASSQESQPQHF.

For this clone: The missing CDR3 end, 3 residues past where the read stops, is filled in from the germline J gene. The V gene is TRBV5-8, the J gene TRBJ1-2; TRBD1 matches 10 bases. The germline gives CDR1 SGHTS, CDR2 YDEGEE. The CDR3 is 15 residues long. The ends lost 4 bases at V and 4 bases at J; junction bases unmatched: 7. CDR3 sequence: CASSPGDRGVYGYTF. The sequenced part of the CDR3 DNA is TGTGCCAGCAGCCCAGGGGACAGGGGTGTCTATGGC.

As to this clone: The read ends 3 residues early relative to the CDR3; the germline J gene fills the gap. The V and J genes are TRBV29-1 and TRBJ2-1; 7 bases are a match to TRBD2. V shed 5 bases, J shed 4 bases, and the junction held 8 bases outside the gene matches. The germline gives CDR1 SQVTM, CDR2 ANQGSEA. CDR3 length: 14 amino acids. The chain's CDR3 is CSVPGGGPYNEQFF. CDR3 DNA, as far as it was read: TGCAGCGTTCCGGGGGGAGGGCCATACAATGAG.

Details on this clone: The read finishes 3 residues shy of the CDR3 end, and the germline J gene is used to complete it. The chain combines TRBV7-9 with TRBJ2-1, with D perhaps TRBD1 (5 bases). CDR3 length: 15 amino acids. CDR1 and CDR2 (germline): SEHNR, FQNEAQ (reference sequence). The germline V and J ends were trimmed by 5 bases and 9 bases, with 20 bases remaining between them. CDR3 DNA, as far as it was read: TGTGCCAGCAGCCCACAGGTGGCGATCGTGGGTGAG. It encodes CASSPQVAIVGE. The full CDR3 is CASSPQVAIVGEQFF.

About this clone: Read sequence stops 3 residues before the CDR3 end, and the germline J gene provides the missing end. This chain joins TRBV7-6 and TRBJ2-2, with 7 bases lining up with TRBD2. CDR1 is SGHVS and CDR2 is FNYEAQ in the germline V gene. The junction had 7 bases not matched to a gene; V was cut back by 5 bases and J by 1 base. This CDR3 has 16 residues. CDR3: CASSPAGRGNTGELFF. The CDR3 DNA, read in part, is TGTGCCAGCAGCCCAGCGGGGCGGGGGAACACCGGGGAG.

The covered CDR3 bases are TGTGCCAGCAGCTCTCGGGACAGGGGCCCCATGGATACG. It yields the protein CASSSRDRGPMDT. The full CDR3 protein is CASSSRDRGPMDTQYF. V is TRBV13 and J is TRBJ2-3; 10 nucleotides match TRBD1. The sequence runs out 3 residues before the end of the CDR3; the remainder is reconstructed from the germline J gene. Trimming at V came to 4 bases and at J to 6 bases, leaving 10 bases not matched to a gene. The CDR3 contains 16 residues. Per the germline V gene, CDR1 is PRHDT and CDR2 is FYEKMQ (reference sequence).

Note on this clone: The read stops 3 residues short of the end of the CDR3; the missing end is completed from the germline J gene. The chain employs TRBV20-1 and TRBJ2-1; 9 bases fit TRBD2. Germline V lookup: CDR1 DFQATT, CDR2 SNEGSKA (reference sequence). J gave up 8 bases and V 2 bases, and 7 bases lay outside the gene matches. This CDR3 has 14 amino acids. The sequenced CDR3 bases are TGCAGTGCTAGATCGCGGGAGGGCCCTTATGAG. Protein product: CSARSREGPYE. The full CDR3 protein reads CSARSREGPYEQFF.

To note about this clone: The CDR3 end is not reached by the read, which stops 3 residues before it; the germline J gene fills it in. The gene calls are TRBV11-3 and TRBJ2-7; 7 bases line up with TRBD1. The J segment lost 2 bases and the V segment lost 6 bases, leaving 4 bases of the junction unmatched. Looked up from germline, CDR1 is SGHNT and CDR2 is YENEEA. CDR3 size: 13 residues. The CDR3 region is CASSRGQAYEQYF. The part of the CDR3 DNA that was read is TGTGCCAGCAGTCGAGGACAGGCCTACGAG.

A word on this clone: The read gets to within 3 residues of the CDR3 end, and the germline J gene fills in the rest. The V and J genes are TRBV19 and TRBJ2-1; 7 bases map to TRBD2. After removal of 2 bases from V and 2 bases from J, the junction contained 9 bases not matched to a gene. CDR1 is LNHDA, CDR2 SQIVND, per germline (reference sequence). The CDR3 totals 17 residues. The sequenced part of the CDR3 DNA is TGTGCCAGTAGTATAAGGGCTAGCGGAACCACCTACAATGAG. It specifies CASSIRASGTTYNE. The entire CDR3 protein reads CASSIRASGTTYNEQFF. Full variable domain (missing parts from reference TRBV19 and TRBJ2-1): DGGITQSPKYLFRKEGQNVTLSCEQNLNHDAMYWYRQDPGQGLRLIYYSQIVNDFQKGDIAEGYSVSREKKESFPLTVTSAQKNPTAFYLCASSIRASGTTYNEQFFGPGTRLTVL.